This T cell receptor (beta chain) emerged from a study of beta chain features in type 1 diabetes. The overall study: Across the samples, approximately 98,000,000 sorted cells were examined in total.

About this clone itself: The target antigen is unknown.

The V gene end was trimmed by 6 bases and the J gene end by 4 bases; junction bases not matched to a gene: 11. This CDR3 comprises 18 residues. Germline values: CDR1 SNHLY, CDR2 FYNNEI. The investigators reverse transcribed all of the isolated RNA, so they sequenced expressed TCRB transcripts. The table came from immunoSEQ multiplex PCR; TCRdb's copy has only in-frame clones and leaves some out. This sample yields around 250,000 clones, of which around 14% are seen a single time; around 0.03% belongs to the top ten. General study results and limits: All four CD4+ subsets from Type 1 diabetes patients carried moderately but significantly shorter TCRB CDR3s. In comparison with healthy donors, patients had naive, central memory and Treg TCRB repertoires that appeared more similar.

The sequencing sample was made of naive CD4+ T cells from blood. The receptor's source is a woman aged 40 to 50 in good health. The J gene is TRBJ2-2, the V gene TRBV2; 13 positions agree with TRBD2. Here the CDR3 reads CASSRRTSGGRGTGELFF. CDR3 in DNA: TGTGCCAGCAGCCGGAGGACTAGCGGGGGTCGCGGCACCGGGGAGCTGTTTTTT.